The clone carrying this TCR beta chain was observed a few times. The antigen remains unidentified. The sample comes from a study of vaccination effects on CD4 cells after COVID-19. In the ViraFEST assay, antigen-specific CD4+ clonotypes were identified by expansion after peptide-pool stimulation. When more than 9 days of culture had elapsed, CD4+ T cells were isolated. This individual tested PCR-positive for SARS-CoV-2 infection between March and December 2020. Each participant received a vaccine that was either BNT162b2 or mRNA-1273, given as two doses. Each culture had half its medium swapped for IL-2 medium on days 3 and 7. Sequenced by immunoSEQ multiplex PCR; TCRdb stores in-frame clones only, minus some. The sample records 15,000 or so clones, around three quarters being singletons. The junction had 15 bases not matched to a gene; V was cut back by 10 bases and J by 3 bases. The V gene's germline CDR1 is LNHDA and CDR2 SQIVND (reference sequence). The CDR3 has 15 residues.

Study findings and constraints: Relatively few convalescent patients took part in the study, which had no early post-infection timepoints.

The sequence was obtained from a human donor who had a prior SARS-CoV-2 infection. Sequencing was performed on CD4+ T cells from PBMCs cultured with HCoV-NL63 spike peptides, taken after COVID-19 vaccination. The rearrangement links TRBV19 to TRBJ2-7, with 7 bases aligning to TRBD1. The CDR3 DNA reads TGTGCCATTCCGCCCCCCGGGACAGCGGACTACGAGCAGTACTTC. Translated, it gives CAIPPPGTADYEQYF. The full variable domain, with the rest looked up from reference TRBV19 and TRBJ2-7, is DGGITQSPKYLFRKEGQNVTLSCEQNLNHDAMYWYRQDPGQGLRLIYYSQIVNDFQKGDIAEGYSVSREKKESFPLTVTSAQKNPTAFYLCAIPPPGTADYEQYFGPGTRLTVT.